Listed here is a single T cell receptor beta chain. The sample is drawn from a study of CD8 T cells in Susac syndrome. Random hexamers served to reverse transcribe roughly 0.45 to 1 ug RNA. The TCR beta CDR3 was amplified by immunoSEQ multiplex PCR across 54 Vbeta, 13 Jbeta. TCRdb re-analysed the immunoSEQ multiplex PCR reads in MiXCR, keeping a single row per CDR3 protein. The sample has 150,000 or so distinct CDR3 sequences, approximately 90% seen once. From blood CD8+ and CD4+ T cells, TCR beta sequences were generated. This receptor was taken from a human donor in good health. The sample was CD4+ T cells from PBMCs.

CDR3 nucleotides: TGCAGTGCCCCGAAGGGCCCTTCAGAAGCGTACGAGCAGTACTTC. Translated, it gives CSAPKGPSEAYEQYF. The rearrangement joins TRBV20-1 to TRBJ2-7; the D is unclear. Trimming shortened V by 6 bases and J by 4 bases, and 22 bases separated the two germline ends. Germline V gene lookup returns CDR1 DFQATT and CDR2 SNEGSKA (reference sequence). This CDR3 contains 15 residues.